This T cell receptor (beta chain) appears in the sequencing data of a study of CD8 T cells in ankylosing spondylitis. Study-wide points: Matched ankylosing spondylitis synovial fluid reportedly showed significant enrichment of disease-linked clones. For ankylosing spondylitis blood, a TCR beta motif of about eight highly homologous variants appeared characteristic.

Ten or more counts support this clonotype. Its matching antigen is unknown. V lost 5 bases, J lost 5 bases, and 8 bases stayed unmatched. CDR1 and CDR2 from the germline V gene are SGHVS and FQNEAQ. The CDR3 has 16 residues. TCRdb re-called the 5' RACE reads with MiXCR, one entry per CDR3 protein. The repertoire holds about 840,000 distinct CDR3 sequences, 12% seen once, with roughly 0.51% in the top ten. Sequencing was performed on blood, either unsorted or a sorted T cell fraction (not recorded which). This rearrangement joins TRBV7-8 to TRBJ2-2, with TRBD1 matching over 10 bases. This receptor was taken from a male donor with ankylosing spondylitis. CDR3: CASSLGQGVWTGELFF. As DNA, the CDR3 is TGTGCCAGCAGCCTCGGACAGGGGGTTTGGACCGGGGAGCTGTTTTTT.